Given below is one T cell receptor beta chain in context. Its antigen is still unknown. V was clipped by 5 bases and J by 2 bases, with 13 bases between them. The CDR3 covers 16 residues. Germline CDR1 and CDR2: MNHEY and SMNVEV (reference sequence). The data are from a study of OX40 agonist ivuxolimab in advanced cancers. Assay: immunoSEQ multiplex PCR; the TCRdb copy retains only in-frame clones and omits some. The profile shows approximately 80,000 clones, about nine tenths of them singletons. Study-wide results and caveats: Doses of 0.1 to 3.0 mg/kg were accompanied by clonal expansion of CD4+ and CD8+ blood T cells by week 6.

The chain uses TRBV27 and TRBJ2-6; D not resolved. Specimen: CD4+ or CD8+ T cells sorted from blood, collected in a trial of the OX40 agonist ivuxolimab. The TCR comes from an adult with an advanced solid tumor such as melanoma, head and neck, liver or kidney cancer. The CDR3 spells CASSPTWAAGANVLTF. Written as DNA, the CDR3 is TGTGCCAGCAGTCCGACCTGGGCAGCTGGGGCCAACGTCCTGACTTTC.